This is a list of T cell receptor beta chains from one sample in a study of T cell responses to AZD1222 COVID-19 vaccine. Produced via immunoSEQ multiplex PCR; TCRdb's table is partial and in-frame only. The table shows just over 150,000 clones, with roughly nine tenths occurring only once. The source was peripheral blood, collected after recovery from COVID-19. These receptors originate from an adult who had recovered from COVID-19. Each CDR3 is given with its conserved first and last residue. D genes are given only for firm matches.

d_call,j_call,v_call,cdr3_nt,cdr3_aa
TRBD1,TRBJ1-1,TRBV28,TGTGCCAGCAGTGGACAGGTAACGGCCCAAGCTTTCTTT,CASSGQVTAQAFF
-,TRBJ2-1,TRBV5-1,TGCGCCAGCAGCTTGGGAGGGAATGAGCAGTTCTTC,CASSLGGNEQFF
TRBD2,TRBJ2-1,TRBV7-3,TGTGCCAGCAGCTCCCTACGGGGGGGCAATGAGCAGTTCTTC,CASSSLRGGNEQFF
TRBD1,TRBJ1-2,TRBV14,TGTGCCAGCAGCCGGGACAGGGAAATCTATGGCTACACCTTC,CASSRDREIYGYTF
-,TRBJ2-5,TRBV2,TGTGCCAGCAGTGACCAGTACCAAGAGACCCAGTACTTC,CASSDQYQETQYF
-,TRBJ1-2,TRBV14,TGTGCCAGCAGCCACGGGCCACGGGGCTACACCTTC,CASSHGPRGYTF
TRBD1,TRBJ1-1,TRBV7-2,TGTGCCAGCAGCTTAGTACGGACAGGGACCTCTGAAGCTTTCTTT,CASSLVRTGTSEAFF
-,TRBJ2-5,TRBV28,TGTGCCAGCAGGCCGGACAGCCAAGAGACCCAGTACTTC,CASRPDSQETQYF
TRBD1,TRBJ1-2,TRBV6-2/TRBV6-3,TGTGCCAGCAGTCGCTCCGGGACAGGGATGGTGGCTGGCTACACCTTC,CASSRSGTGMVAGYTF
-,TRBJ2-1,TRBV3-1/TRBV3-2,TGTGCCAGCAGCCCTTTGGCGGGGACAGCCAATGAGCAGTTCTTC,CASSPLAGTANEQFF
TRBD1,TRBJ2-4,TRBV23-1,TGCGCCAGCAGTCCGGGACAGGGGAAAAACATTCAGTACTTC,CASSPGQGKNIQYF